The 14 T cell receptor beta chains given below trace back to one sample, sequenced in a study of identical twins. TCRdb re-derived calls from the 5' RACE reads in MiXCR, one entry per CDR3 protein. The profile shows around 670,000 distinct CDR3 sequences, roughly 6.2% of them singletons. Source material: naive T cells sorted from blood. The receptors originated from a man younger than 35 in good health.

This clonotype turned up a few times. The V call is TRBV4-1, the J call TRBJ2-1; D might be TRBD2 (6 bases). The CDR3 length is 18 residues. Germline CDR1 MGHRA, CDR2 YSYEKL. The V and J ends lost 3 bases and 0 bases respectively, with 18 bases between them. The CDR3 sequence: CASSHPWVAGSSYNEQFF. The CDR3 DNA sequence: TGCGCCAGCAGCCACCCCTGGGTGGCCGGGAGCTCCTACAATGAGCAGTTCTTC.

The V call is TRBV7-6, the J call TRBJ2-1; 10 nucleotides line up with TRBD2. CDR1 is SGHVS, CDR2 FNYEAQ, per germline. V trimming: 2 bases; J trimming: 5 bases; junction bases outside the gene matches: 3. The length of the CDR3 is 15 residues. CDR3 residues: CASSLIAGGDNEQFF. For the CDR3, the DNA is TGTGCCAGCAGCTTAATAGCGGGAGGCGACAATGAGCAGTTCTTC.

V is TRBV5-1 and J is TRBJ2-3; 8 bases match TRBD2. Looked up from germline, CDR1 is SGHRS and CDR2 is YFSETQ. The junction had 8 bases not matched to a gene; V was cut back by 5 bases and J by 6 bases. The CDR3 has 14 residues. The CDR3 loop is CASRNSGGSDTQYF. The CDR3 DNA reads as TGCGCCAGCAGGAACAGCGGGGGTTCGGATACGCAGTATTTT.

In this sample, this clonotype turned up many times. This sequence joins TRBV29-1 and TRBJ1-2; TRBD1 agrees at 7 bases. This CDR3 is built from 13 residues. V trimming: 6 bases; J trimming: 3 bases; junction bases outside the gene matches: 7. The germline CDR1 and CDR2 sequences are SQVTM and ANQGSEA. The CDR3 loop is CSVWGGQDYGYTF. DNA of the CDR3: TGCAGCGTCTGGGGCGGACAGGACTATGGCTACACCTTC.

There are many counts of this clonotype. This sequence joins TRBV4-3 and TRBJ2-7, with D perhaps matching TRBD2 (5 bases). Germline-derived CDR1 and CDR2 are LGHNA and YSLEER. This CDR3 spans 16 amino acids. V lost 1 base to trimming and J lost 3 bases, with 16 bases between them. In nucleotides, the CDR3 is TGCGCCAGCAGCCAAGGGCCCGCGGTAGCGCACTACGAGCAGTACTTC. Translated, it gives CASSQGPAVAHYEQYF.

The V and J genes are TRBV4-1 and TRBJ1-5; D gene unclear. The CDR3 length is 16 residues. V lost 0 bases to trimming and J lost 1 base, with 10 bases between them. Germline V gene data show CDR1 as MGHRA and CDR2 as YSYEKL. CDR3 protein: CASSQEGADSNQPQHF. In DNA, the CDR3 is TGCGCCAGCAGCCAAGAAGGAGCGGACAGCAATCAGCCCCAGCATTTT.

This clonotype was found many times. The V and J genes are TRBV20-1 and TRBJ1-4; D gene ambiguous. Germline V gene data show CDR1 as DFQATT and CDR2 as SNEGSKA (reference sequence). Trimming took off 7 bases at V and 0 bases at J, with 9 bases between the two ends. The CDR3 is 13 amino acids. Here the CDR3 reads CSVRLATNEKLFF. The CDR3 bases are TGCAGTGTGAGACTCGCAACTAATGAAAAACTGTTTTTT.

The genes are TRBV29-1 and TRBJ2-3; D remains ambiguous. Germline loops: CDR1 SQVTM, CDR2 ANQGSEA. V was trimmed by 5 bases and J by 2 bases, leaving 8 bases between them. This CDR3 spans 12 amino acids. The CDR3 DNA reads TGCAGCGTTTTAGTTAACACAGATACGCAGTATTTT. It specifies CSVLVNTDTQYF.

This clonotype was counted only a few times. The rearrangement joins TRBV4-1 to TRBJ2-3; D unresolved. The CDR3 has 13 amino acids. Trimming removed 4 bases at V and 2 bases at J, with 7 bases between. Germline V gene data show CDR1 as MGHRA and CDR2 as YSYEKL. The CDR3 DNA reads as TGCGCCAGCAGCCGATACTACACAGATACGCAGTATTTT. Translating it yields CASSRYYTDTQYF.

The CDR3 coding sequence is TGTGCCAGCAGTAATCCGTCCCGGGACCCCGGGAGCAATGAGCAGTTCTTC. It specifies CASSNPSRDPGSNEQFF. This chain uses TRBV13 with TRBJ2-1, with a possible D match to TRBD2 (6 bases). V lost 6 bases and J lost 6, with 24 bases in between. Germline V gene sequence: CDR1 PRHDT, CDR2 FYEKMQ (reference sequence). This CDR3 spans 17 amino acids.

There are a few counts of this clonotype. The chain recombines TRBV27 with TRBJ2-7, with unresolved D. The CDR3 has 14 amino acids. V lost 6 bases to trimming and J lost 9 bases, with 21 bases between them. The germline V gene has CDR1 MNHEY and CDR2 SMNVEV (reference sequence). The CDR3 loop reads CASSQNDPYNVQYV. In DNA, the CDR3 is TGTGCCAGCAGCCAGAACGACCCCTATAACGTGCAGTACGTC.

This clonotype was detected ten times or more. The chain has TRBV5-4 and TRBJ2-6, with D perhaps matching TRBD2 (6 bases). This CDR3 comprises 19 residues. CDR1 and CDR2 (germline): SGHNT, YYREEE (reference sequence). V lost 0 bases and J lost 1, with 17 bases in between. The DNA for the CDR3 is TGTGCCAGCAGCTTGGTTTTCGGCAGGACTAATTCTGGGGCCAACGTCCTGACTTTC. As protein: CASSLVFGRTNSGANVLTF.

V usage is TRBV6-2 or TRBV6-3 and J usage is TRBJ2-5, with 9 bases lining up with TRBD1. Per germline, CDR1 MNHEY and CDR2 SVGEGT. V shed 6 bases, J shed 5 bases, and the junction held 13 bases outside the gene matches. The CDR3 has 16 amino acids. The DNA for the CDR3 is TGTGCCAGCAGCCGATCAACAGGGGGCTTTTGGGAGACCCAGTACTTC. Translated: CASSRSTGGFWETQYF.

This clonotype came up a few times. The chain joins TRBV6-2 or TRBV6-3 to TRBJ2-1, with TRBD2 identical over 9 bases. The CDR3 is 15 residues long. Trimming at V came to 2 bases and at J to 6 bases, leaving 5 bases not matched to a gene. CDR1 and CDR2 (germline): MNHEY, SVGEGT. CDR3 protein: CASSYGASGTNEQFF. For the CDR3, the DNA is TGTGCCAGCAGTTACGGGGCTAGCGGGACCAATGAGCAGTTCTTC.